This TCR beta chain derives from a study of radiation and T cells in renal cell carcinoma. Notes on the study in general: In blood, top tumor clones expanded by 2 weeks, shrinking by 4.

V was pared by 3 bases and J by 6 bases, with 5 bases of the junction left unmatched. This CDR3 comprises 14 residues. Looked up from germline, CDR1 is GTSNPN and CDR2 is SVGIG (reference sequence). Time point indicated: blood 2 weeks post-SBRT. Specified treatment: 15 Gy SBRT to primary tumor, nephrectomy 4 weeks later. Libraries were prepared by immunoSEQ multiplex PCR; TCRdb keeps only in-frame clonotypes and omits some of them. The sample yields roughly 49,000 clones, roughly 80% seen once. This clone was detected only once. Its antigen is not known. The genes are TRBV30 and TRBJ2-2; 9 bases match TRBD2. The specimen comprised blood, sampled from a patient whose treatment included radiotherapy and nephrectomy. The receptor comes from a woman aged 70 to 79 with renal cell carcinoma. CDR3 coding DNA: TGTGCCTGGAGAGGGCTAGCGGGACCCGGGGAGCTGTTTTTT. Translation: CAWRGLAGPGELFF. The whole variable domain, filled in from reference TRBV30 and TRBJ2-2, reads SQTIHQWPATLVQPVGSPLSLECTVEGTSNPNLYWYRQAAGRGLQLLFYSVGIGQISSEVPQNLSASRPQDRQFILSSKKLLLSDSGFYLCAWRGLAGPGELFFGEGSRLTVL.